Listed below are T cell receptor beta chains from one sample, sequenced in a study of siplizumab effects on memory and regulatory T cells. The protocol was immunoSEQ multiplex PCR, while the TCRdb copy is restricted to in-frame clones and leaves out a portion. The data show 100,000 or so clones, about nine tenths seen once. The sequencing input was non-Treg CD4+ T cells sorted from blood. These receptors originate from a human donor in good health. The CDR3 runs from the conserved cysteine through the conserved F or W. A D gene is named only where the DNA matches it firmly.

D gene: NA; CDR3 length: 13; V gene: TRBV19; J gene: TRBJ2-2; CDR3 protein: CASSSRDSGELFF; CDR3 DNA: TGTGCCAGTAGTTCCCGGGATTCCGGGGAGCTGTTTTTT
D gene: TRBD2; CDR3 length: 13; V gene: TRBV6-1; J gene: TRBJ2-7; CDR3 protein: CASSEGGGREQYF; CDR3 DNA: TGTGCCAGCAGTGAAGGGGGGGGGAGGGAGCAGTACTTC
D gene: NA; CDR3 length: 10; V gene: TRBV30; J gene: TRBJ2-3; CDR3 protein: CAWRGDTQYF; CDR3 DNA: TGTGCCTGGAGGGGCGATACGCAGTATTTT
D gene: NA; CDR3 length: 15; V gene: TRBV4-3; J gene: TRBJ2-1; CDR3 protein: CASSPRTQSGDEQFF; CDR3 DNA: TGCGCCAGCAGCCCCCGGACCCAGAGTGGCGATGAGCAGTTCTTC
D gene: NA; CDR3 length: 13; V gene: TRBV10-1; J gene: TRBJ2-2; CDR3 protein: CASKEGNTGELFF; CDR3 DNA: TGCGCCAGCAAGGAGGGGAACACCGGGGAGCTGTTTTTT
D gene: NA; CDR3 length: 16; V gene: TRBV7-9; J gene: TRBJ2-5; CDR3 protein: CASSLALGQTQETQYF; CDR3 DNA: TGTGCCAGCAGCTTAGCACTCGGCCAAACACAAGAGACCCAGTACTTC
D gene: NA; CDR3 length: 15; V gene: TRBV5-5; J gene: TRBJ1-3; CDR3 protein: CASSPIRGIGNTIYF; CDR3 DNA: TGTGCCAGCAGCCCCATCCGGGGTATCGGAAACACCATATATTTT
D gene: NA; CDR3 length: 14; V gene: TRBV4-3; J gene: TRBJ2-7; CDR3 protein: CASSQDGISYEQYF; CDR3 DNA: TGCGCCAGCAGCCAAGATGGTATCTCCTACGAGCAGTACTTC
D gene: NA; CDR3 length: 13; V gene: TRBV30; J gene: TRBJ2-4; CDR3 protein: CAWRKGGPNIQYF; CDR3 DNA: TGTGCCTGGCGCAAGGGGGGCCCAAACATTCAGTACTTC
D gene: TRBD2; CDR3 length: 17; V gene: TRBV7-6; J gene: TRBJ2-3; CDR3 protein: CASSLVGAGGGSDTQYF; CDR3 DNA: TGTGCCAGCAGCTTAGTGGGAGCGGGAGGAGGATCGGATACGCAGTATTTT
D gene: NA; CDR3 length: 11; V gene: TRBV10-3; J gene: TRBJ1-4; CDR3 protein: CAISEGEKLFF; CDR3 DNA: TGTGCCATCAGTGAGGGGGAAAAACTGTTTTTT
D gene: TRBD2; CDR3 length: 14; V gene: TRBV7-9; J gene: TRBJ2-1; CDR3 protein: CASSPRGVHNEQFF; CDR3 DNA: TGTGCCAGCAGCCCCCGGGGGGTACACAATGAGCAGTTCTTC
D gene: TRBD2; CDR3 length: 17; V gene: TRBV27; J gene: TRBJ2-7; CDR3 protein: CASSFTKAGGYYYEQYF; CDR3 DNA: TGTGCCAGCAGTTTCACGAAGGCGGGAGGCTATTACTACGAGCAGTACTTC
D gene: NA; CDR3 length: 17; V gene: TRBV5-1; J gene: TRBJ1-1; CDR3 protein: CASSWGAGAVMNTEAFF; CDR3 DNA: TGCGCCAGCAGCTGGGGGGCAGGGGCCGTAATGAACACTGAAGCTTTCTTT
D gene: NA; CDR3 length: 14; V gene: TRBV5-4; J gene: TRBJ2-5; CDR3 protein: CASSLELYQETQYF; CDR3 DNA: TGTGCCAGCAGCTTGGAACTGTATCAGGAGACCCAGTACTTC